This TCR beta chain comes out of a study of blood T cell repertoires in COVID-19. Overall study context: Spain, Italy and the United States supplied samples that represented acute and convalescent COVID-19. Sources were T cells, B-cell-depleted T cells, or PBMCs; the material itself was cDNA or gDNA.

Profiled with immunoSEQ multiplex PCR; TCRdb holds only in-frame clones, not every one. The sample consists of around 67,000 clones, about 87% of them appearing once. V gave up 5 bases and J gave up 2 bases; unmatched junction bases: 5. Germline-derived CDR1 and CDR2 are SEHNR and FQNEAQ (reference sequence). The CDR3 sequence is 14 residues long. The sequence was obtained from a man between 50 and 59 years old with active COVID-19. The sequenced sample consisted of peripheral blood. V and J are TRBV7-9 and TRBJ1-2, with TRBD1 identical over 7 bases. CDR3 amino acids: CASSDETGNYGYTF. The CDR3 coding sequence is TGTGCCAGCAGCGACGAGACAGGGAACTATGGCTACACCTTC. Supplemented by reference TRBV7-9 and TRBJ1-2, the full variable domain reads DTGVSQNPRHKITKRGQNVTFRCDPISEHNRLYWYRQTLGQGPEFLTYFQNEAQLEKSRLLSDRFSAERPKGSFSTLEIQRTEQGDSAMYLCASSDETGNYGYTFGSGTRLTVV.